This T cell receptor (beta chain) was retrieved from a study of human T cells and chemical hapten exposure. About the study: After 6 days, upper back 0.01% DPC patch tests were scored.

This clonotype has a count of ten or more. Its antigen is still unknown. V lost 4 bases, J lost 10 bases, and 11 bases lay in between. The CDR3 is 12 residues long. Germline-derived CDR1 and CDR2 are SGHTA and FQGTGA. Study outcomes and limitations: Controls formed significantly fewer large CDR3 similarity clusters than expanded TCRs did.

The library attached unique molecular identifiers to individual cDNA molecules. How the authors handled the data: The number of TCRs in each sample had a median of approximately 93,000 and spanned about 23,224 to 700,000. TCRdb re-called the RACE reads with MiXCR, one entry per CDR3 protein. The V and J calls and clone size are TCRdb's, not the authors'. The sample contains roughly 51,000 distinct CDR3 sequences, roughly 9.8% of which appear only once. The time point is: pre-sensitization, week 0. Described treatment: therapeutic diphenylcyclopropenone sensitization with weekly scalp DPC. This chain links TRBV7-3 with TRBJ2-1; possibly TRBD1 for D (6 bases). The clonotype was recovered from a man in his forties with alopecia areata. Some clones in this sample may be carry-over from other donors' samples. Sequencing used whole blood, obtained in connection with sensitization to the hapten diphenylcyclopropenone (DPC). CDR3 in DNA: TGTGCCAGCAGCTCCGGGACACGAGAGCAGTTCTTC. Its protein product is CASSSGTREQFF. The full variable domain, rest sourced from reference TRBV7-3 and TRBJ2-1, is GAGVSQTPSNKVTEKGKYVELRCDPISGHTALYWYRQSLGQGPEFLIYFQGTGAADDSGLPNDRFFAVRPEGSVSTLKIQRTERGDSAVYLCASSSGTREQFFGPGTRLTVL.